This T cell receptor (beta chain) was captured by sequencing in a study of Tregs in tolerant kidney transplant recipients. For this clone: The antigen is not known.

Data came from immunoSEQ multiplex PCR; TCRdb stores just in-frame clones and leaves some out. This sample's table reports 14,000 or so clones. Mixed chimerism was transient after nonmyeloablative marrow transplants from related graft donors. Unstimulated regulatory T cells (CD4+CD25+CD127-), CD4+CD25- non-regulatory cells, CD4 and CD8 cells were FACS-sorted from thawed PBMCs. Study outcomes and limitations: The small number of patients limits these findings pending further validation.

This clonotype was obtained from a human patient who received a combined kidney and bone marrow transplant. Some T cells may have originated in the graft donor. The specimen was CD8+ T cells from blood (PBMCs), collected 6 months after the transplant.

CDR3: CASIGGSYNEQFF. The CDR3 DNA, read in part, is TGTGCCAGCATCGGCGGTTCCTACAATGAG. This chain uses TRBV12-3 or TRBV12-4 with TRBJ2-1; D call uncertain. The CDR3 goes on 3 residues after the read ends, and that part is filled in from the germline J gene. V lost 7 bases and J lost 1, with 8 bases in between. CDR3 length: 13 amino acids.